This entry lists 4 T cell receptor beta chains sequenced from one sample in a study of cytomegalovirus exposure and HLA in healthy donors. In the PCR, 60 Vbeta and 13 Jbeta primers were used. The protocol was immunoSEQ multiplex PCR, while the TCRdb copy is restricted to in-frame clones and leaves out a portion. The sample carries about 150,000 clones, approximately 85% recorded once. The specimen sequenced was PBMCs. These receptors all stem from a man in his fifties or sixties in good health and CMV-seropositive.

The chain recombines TRBV4-2 with TRBJ2-3; no definite D call. Trimming took off 0 bases at V and 5 bases at J, with 12 bases between the two ends. Per germline, CDR1 LGHNA and CDR2 YNFKEQ. CDR3 length equals 15 residues. This chain's CDR3 is CASSQDKIAVDTQYF. CDR3 DNA: TGTGCCAGCAGCCAAGATAAGATAGCTGTAGATACGCAGTATTTT.

Here the CDR3 reads CATSRGTSNTGELFF. CDR3 sequence (DNA): TGTGCCACCAGCAGAGGGACATCGAACACCGGGGAGCTGTTTTTT. The V gene is TRBV15, the J gene TRBJ2-2; a possible D gene is TRBD1 (5 bases). The V gene lost 1 base and the J gene lost 0 bases, with 6 bases spanning the gap. The CDR3 consists of 15 residues. Germline loops: CDR1 LNHNV, CDR2 YYDKDF (reference sequence).

The genes are TRBV14 and TRBJ1-4; D gene ambiguous. V lost 5 bases and J lost 0, with 13 bases in between. The CDR3 length is 16 residues. Germline V CDR1 and CDR2: SGHDN, FVKESK. Here the CDR3 DNA reads TGTGCCAGCAGCACCAAAGTGACATCAACTAATGAAAAACTGTTTTTT. Residues: CASSTKVTSTNEKLFF.

The genes are TRBV6-9 and TRBJ2-5; 8 bases map to TRBD2. Matching the DNA end better, TRBJ2-7 makes the J call doubtful. This CDR3 region has 18 residues. Germline CDR1 MNHGY, CDR2 SVAAGI. The CDR3 reads CASPNRCLAGNFVYEQYF. Here the CDR3 DNA reads TGTGCCAGCCCCAACCGGTGCCTAGCGGGCAACTTTGTCTACGAGCAGTACTTC.